This TCR beta chain was found in a study of glioma-infiltrating T cells. Findings and limits, study-wide: Only very few CDR3 sequences appeared in both tissue and blood. Above-expected tissue-blood divergence occurred in all gliomas, most in low-grade ones.

Amplification of TCR alpha and beta CDR3 regions from RNA used iRepertoire nested multiplex PCR. For one-step reverse transcription and amplification, about 85-400 ng of tissue mRNA or PBMC total RNA was used. TCRdb re-derived calls from the multiplex PCR reads in MiXCR, one entry per CDR3 protein. The table includes about 110,000 distinct CDR3 sequences, about 25% detected once. This clonotype was found a few times. As yet, its antigen is unknown. Its ends do not fully match the called genes, so a read error is possible. This TCR came from a human donor with low-grade glioma or glioblastoma, undergoing nonglioma brain surgery, or in good health (not recorded which). Material: glioma tissue, nonneoplastic brain tissue, or PBMCs (not recorded which).

The CDR3 bases are TGTGCCTCCAGCGTGGGCTCCTACGAGCAGTACTTC. As protein: CASSVGSYEQYF. The V call is TRBV24-1, the J call TRBJ2-7; no definite D call. The germline V gene has CDR1 KGHDR and CDR2 SFDVKD. The CDR3 length is 12 residues.